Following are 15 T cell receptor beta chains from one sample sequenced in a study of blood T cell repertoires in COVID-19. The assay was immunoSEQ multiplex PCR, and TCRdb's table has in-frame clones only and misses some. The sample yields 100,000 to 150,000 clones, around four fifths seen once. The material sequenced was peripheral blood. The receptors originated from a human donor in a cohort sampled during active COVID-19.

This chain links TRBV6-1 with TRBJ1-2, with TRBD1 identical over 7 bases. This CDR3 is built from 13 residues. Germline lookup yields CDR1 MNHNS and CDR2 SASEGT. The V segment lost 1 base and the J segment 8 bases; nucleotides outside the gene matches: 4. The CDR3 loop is CASSEGQGWGYTF. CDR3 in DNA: TGTGCCAGCAGTGAAGGACAGGGTTGGGGCTACACCTTC.

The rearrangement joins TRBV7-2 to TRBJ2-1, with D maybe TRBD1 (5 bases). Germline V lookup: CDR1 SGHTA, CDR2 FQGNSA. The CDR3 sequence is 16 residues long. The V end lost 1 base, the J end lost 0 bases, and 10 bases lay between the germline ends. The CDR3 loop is CASSLGGTLSYNEQFF. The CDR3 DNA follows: TGTGCCAGCAGCTTAGGGGGCACCCTCTCCTACAATGAGCAGTTCTTC. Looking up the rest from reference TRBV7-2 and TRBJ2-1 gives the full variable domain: GAGVSQSPSNKVTEKGKDVELRCDPISGHTALYWYRQSLGQGLEFLIYFQGNSAPDKSGLPSDRFSAERTGGSVSTLTIQRTQQEDSAVYLCASSLGGTLSYNEQFFGPGTRLTVL.

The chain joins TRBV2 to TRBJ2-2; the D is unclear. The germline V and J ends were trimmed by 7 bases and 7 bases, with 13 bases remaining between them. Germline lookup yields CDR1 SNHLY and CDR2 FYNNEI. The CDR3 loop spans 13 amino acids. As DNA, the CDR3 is TGTGCCAGCACACCCCCCTCCGGCGGGGAGCTGTTTTTT. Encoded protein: CASTPPSGGELFF.

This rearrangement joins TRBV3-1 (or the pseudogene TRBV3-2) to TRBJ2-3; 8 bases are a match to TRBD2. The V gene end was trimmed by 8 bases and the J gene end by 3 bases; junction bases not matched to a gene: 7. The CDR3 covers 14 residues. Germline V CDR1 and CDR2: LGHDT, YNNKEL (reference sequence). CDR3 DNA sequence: TGTGCCAGCCAAATAGCGGGATTGACAGATACGCAGTATTTT. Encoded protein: CASQIAGLTDTQYF.

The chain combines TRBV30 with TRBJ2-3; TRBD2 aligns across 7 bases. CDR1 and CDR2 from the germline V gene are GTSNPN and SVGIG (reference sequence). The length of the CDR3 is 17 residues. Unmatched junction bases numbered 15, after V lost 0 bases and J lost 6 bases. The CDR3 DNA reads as TGTGCCTGGAGTGTACTGGGTTCGGGCGGGAGAGGGGATACGCAGTATTTT. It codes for CAWSVLGSGGRGDTQYF. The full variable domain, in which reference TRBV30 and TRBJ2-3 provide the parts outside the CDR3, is SQTIHQWPATLVQPVGSPLSLECTVEGTSNPNLYWYRQAAGRGLQLLFYSVGIGQISSEVPQNLSASRPQDRQFILSSKKLLLSDSGFYLCAWSVLGSGGRGDTQYFGPGTRLTVL.

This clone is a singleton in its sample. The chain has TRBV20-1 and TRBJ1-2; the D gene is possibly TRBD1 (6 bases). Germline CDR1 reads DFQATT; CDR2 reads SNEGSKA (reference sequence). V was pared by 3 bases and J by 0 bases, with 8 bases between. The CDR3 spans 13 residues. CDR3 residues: CSASHRANYGYTF. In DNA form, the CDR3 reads TGCAGTGCTAGTCACAGGGCTAACTATGGCTACACCTTC.

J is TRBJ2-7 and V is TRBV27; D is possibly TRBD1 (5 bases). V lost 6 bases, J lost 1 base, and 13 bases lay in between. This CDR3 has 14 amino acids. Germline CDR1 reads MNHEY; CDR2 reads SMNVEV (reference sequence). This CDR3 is CASSLFRVSYEQYF. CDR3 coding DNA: TGTGCCAGCAGCCTATTCAGGGTTTCCTACGAGCAGTACTTC.

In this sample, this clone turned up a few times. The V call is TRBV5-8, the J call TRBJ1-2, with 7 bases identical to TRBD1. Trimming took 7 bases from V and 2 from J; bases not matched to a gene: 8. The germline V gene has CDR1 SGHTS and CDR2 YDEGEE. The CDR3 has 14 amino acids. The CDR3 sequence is CASHPTGINYGYTF. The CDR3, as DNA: TGTGCCAGCCACCCGACAGGGATAAACTATGGCTACACCTTC.

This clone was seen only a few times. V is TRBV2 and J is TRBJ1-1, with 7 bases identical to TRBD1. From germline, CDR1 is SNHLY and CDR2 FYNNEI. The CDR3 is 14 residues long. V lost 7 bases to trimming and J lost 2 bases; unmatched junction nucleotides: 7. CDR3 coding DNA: TGTGCCAGCACCCGTGGGACAGCCAACACTGAAGCTTTCTTT. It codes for CASTRGTANTEAFF.

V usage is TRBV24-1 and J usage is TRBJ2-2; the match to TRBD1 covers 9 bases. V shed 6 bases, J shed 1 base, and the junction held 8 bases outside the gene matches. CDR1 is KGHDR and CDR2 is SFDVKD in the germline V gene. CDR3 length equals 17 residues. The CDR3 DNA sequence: TGTGCCACCAGTCCAAACCCGGGACAGGGGAACACCGGGGAGCTGTTTTTT. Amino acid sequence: CATSPNPGQGNTGELFF.

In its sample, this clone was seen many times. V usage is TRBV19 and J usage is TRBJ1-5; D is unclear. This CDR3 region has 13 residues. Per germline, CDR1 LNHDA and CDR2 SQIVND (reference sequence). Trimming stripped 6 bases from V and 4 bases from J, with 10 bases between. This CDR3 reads CASRDGENQPQHF. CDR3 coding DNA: TGTGCCAGTAGGGACGGGGAAAATCAGCCCCAGCATTTT.

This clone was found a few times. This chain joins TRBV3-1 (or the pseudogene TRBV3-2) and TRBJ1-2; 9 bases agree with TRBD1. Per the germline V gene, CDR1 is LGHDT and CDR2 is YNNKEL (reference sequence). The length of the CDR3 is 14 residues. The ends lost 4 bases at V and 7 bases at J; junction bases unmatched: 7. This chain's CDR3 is CASSLSETGGGYTF. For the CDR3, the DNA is TGTGCCAGCAGCCTATCAGAGACAGGGGGTGGCTACACCTTC.

CDR3 sequence reads: CAISARSSGGPNTGELFF. CDR3 in DNA: TGTGCCATCAGTGCCCGGTCTAGCGGGGGTCCGAACACCGGGGAGCTGTTTTTT. The rearrangement joins TRBV10-3 to TRBJ2-2; 10 bases are a match to TRBD2. Germline V CDR1 and CDR2: ENHRY, SYGVKD. Unmatched junction bases numbered 8, after V lost 4 bases and J lost 0 bases. The CDR3 runs to 18 residues.

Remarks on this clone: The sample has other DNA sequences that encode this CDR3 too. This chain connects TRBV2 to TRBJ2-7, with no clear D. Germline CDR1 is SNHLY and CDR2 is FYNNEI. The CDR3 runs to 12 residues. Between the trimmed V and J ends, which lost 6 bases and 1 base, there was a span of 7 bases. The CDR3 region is CASSVSSYEQYF. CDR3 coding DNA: TGTGCCAGCAGCGTGTCGTCCTACGAGCAGTACTTC.

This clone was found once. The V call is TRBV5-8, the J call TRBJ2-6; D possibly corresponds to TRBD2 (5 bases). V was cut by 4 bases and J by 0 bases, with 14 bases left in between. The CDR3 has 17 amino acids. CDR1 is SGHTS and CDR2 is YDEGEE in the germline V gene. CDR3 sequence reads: CASSRKGGFSGANVLTF. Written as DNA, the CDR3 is TGTGCCAGCAGCCGGAAAGGAGGCTTCTCTGGGGCCAACGTCCTGACTTTC.